This TCR beta chain is from a study of long-term antiretroviral therapy in people with HIV. In its sample, this clone ranks as medium-sized. Compared with germline, one end of the junction differs, possibly owing to a read error. This specimen includes other DNA sequences encoding the same CDR3. The CDR3 covers 13 residues. Germline loops: CDR1 SGHRS, CDR2 YFSETQ. An immunoSEQ assay, version v3.0, was performed at survey level. The assay was immunoSEQ multiplex PCR, and TCRdb's table has in-frame clones only and misses some. This table has more than 15,000 clones, roughly 73% appearing once. The sequence was obtained from a middle-aged woman with HIV. The starting material was unsorted PBMCs, obtained at the start of antiretroviral therapy, before treatment. The chain joins TRBV5-1 to TRBJ1-1, with no clear D. CDR3 in DNA: TGCGCGAGCAGAGTAAACATGAACACTGAAGCTTTCTTT. Its protein product is CASRVNMNTEAFF. The full variable domain, with the rest looked up from reference TRBV5-1 and TRBJ1-1, is KAGVTQTPRYLIKTRGQQVTLSCSPISGHRSVSWYQQTPGQGLQFLFEYFSETQRNKGNFPGRFSGRQFSNSRSEMNVSTLELGDSALYLCASRVNMNTEAFFGQGTRLTVV.